These 27 T cell receptor beta chains share one sample of origin, sequenced in a study of T cell responses to AZD1222 COVID-19 vaccine. The assay was immunoSEQ multiplex PCR, and TCRdb's table has in-frame clones only and misses some. The table includes about 42,000 clones, approximately 88% detected once. Sample: peripheral blood, taken 28 days after the second AZD1222 dose. These receptors were taken from an adult who received the AZD1222 COVID-19 vaccine.

The gene calls are TRBV6-2 or TRBV6-3 and TRBJ2-7; D possibly corresponds to TRBD1 (6 bases). Germline V gene sequence: CDR1 MNHEY, CDR2 SVGEGT. CDR3 length: 19 residues. Trimming stripped 0 bases from V and 3 bases from J, with 24 bases between. DNA of the CDR3: TGTGCCAGCAGTTACTCCCGGACAGCCGAGAGGCTACGAAGCTACGAGCAGTACTTC. This translates into CASSYSRTAERLRSYEQYF.

The J gene is TRBJ2-2, the V gene TRBV2; 9 bases are shared with TRBD1. Unmatched junction bases numbered 2, after V lost 2 bases and J lost 1 base. CDR1 and CDR2 (germline): SNHLY, FYNNEI. The CDR3 extends over 16 amino acids. Here the CDR3 reads CASSEQGQGNTGELFF. The CDR3 DNA is TGTGCCAGCAGTGAACAGGGACAGGGGAACACCGGGGAGCTGTTTTTT.

The rearrangement joins TRBV12-5 to TRBJ1-2; unclear D gene. Germline CDR1 and CDR2: LGHNT and FRNRAP. This CDR3 has 13 residues. Trimming pared 7 bases from V and 4 bases from J, leaving 13 bases between. CDR3 protein: CASALTVLYGYTF. As DNA, the CDR3 is TGTGCTAGTGCCCTAACAGTTCTCTATGGCTACACCTTC.

This clone has just one count. V and J are TRBV4-1 and TRBJ1-5; D is unresolved. V was shortened by 3 bases and J by 4 bases, with 13 bases between the two germline ends. The CDR3 runs to 15 residues. Germline V CDR1 and CDR2: MGHRA, YSYEKL. The CDR3 here is CASSQAAPRNQPQHF. CDR3 sequence (DNA): TGCGCCAGCAGCCAGGCGGCACCAAGAAATCAGCCCCAGCATTTT.

The rearrangement joins TRBV19 to TRBJ2-2; 12 bases match TRBD1. The V gene's germline CDR1 is LNHDA and CDR2 SQIVND (reference sequence). The ends lost 1 base at V and 6 bases at J; junction bases unmatched: 6. The CDR3 runs 17 residues. The CDR3, as DNA: TGTGCCAGTAGTATAGGGTACCGGGACAGGGGGCCCGGGGAGCTGTTTTTT. Translating it yields CASSIGYRDRGPGELFF.

This chain uses TRBV7-6 with TRBJ2-1, with TRBD2 matching over 11 bases. The V gene end was trimmed by 0 bases and the J gene end by 8 bases; junction bases not matched to a gene: 0. CDR3 size: 14 residues. Germline assignment: CDR1 SGHVS and CDR2 FNYEAQ. CDR3 region: CASSLALAGDEQFF. Here the CDR3 DNA reads TGTGCCAGCAGCTTAGCACTAGCGGGAGATGAGCAGTTCTTC.

This clone was seen just once. The chain joins TRBV2 to TRBJ1-2; TRBD1 agrees at 10 bases. The CDR3 is 14 residues long. V was pared by 6 bases and J by 7 bases, with 8 bases of the junction left unmatched. CDR1 and CDR2 (germline): SNHLY, FYNNEI. Here the CDR3 DNA reads TGTGCCAGCAGCCGGGACAGGGGCGAGGCTGGCTACACCTTC. It translates to CASSRDRGEAGYTF.

The V call is TRBV29-1, the J call TRBJ2-7; the D call may be TRBD1 or TRBD2 (7 bases each). V lost 7 bases and J lost 5, with 24 bases in between. Germline-derived CDR1 and CDR2 are SQVTM and ANQGSEA. The CDR3 consists of 15 residues. CDR3 sequence reads: CSAWGGRQGINEQYF. For the CDR3, the DNA is TGCAGCGCATGGGGGGGGAGACAGGGAATCAACGAGCAGTACTTC.

The chain combines TRBV6-5 with TRBJ2-7, with TRBD2 matching 10 bases. The V segment lost 6 bases and the J segment 5 bases; nucleotides outside the gene matches: 10. Germline lookup yields CDR1 MNHEY and CDR2 SVGAGI. CDR3 length equals 15 residues. DNA of the CDR3: TGTGCCAGCAGCCCAGGACTAGCGGCAATACACGAGCAGTACTTC. It encodes CASSPGLAAIHEQYF.

This chain uses TRBV5-1 with TRBJ2-7; the match to TRBD1 covers 7 bases. Germline V CDR1 and CDR2: SGHRS, YFSETQ. J lost 5 bases, V lost 0 bases, and 5 bases had no gene match. This CDR3 is built from 14 residues. CDR3 region: CASSLEGGADEQYF. For the CDR3, the DNA is TGCGCCAGCAGCTTGGAAGGGGGCGCCGACGAGCAGTACTTC.

This clone was counted a few times. The gene calls are TRBV12-3 or TRBV12-4 and TRBJ2-4; TRBD1 matches 7 bases. The J segment lost 8 bases and the V segment lost 7 bases, leaving 8 bases of the junction unmatched. The CDR3 has 13 residues. This chain's CDR3 is CASTLGGQHIQYF. The CDR3 nucleotides are TGTGCCAGCACTCTAGGGGGCCAGCACATTCAGTACTTC.

This sequence joins TRBV12-3 or TRBV12-4 and TRBJ2-1, with unresolved D. Trimming pared 1 base from V and 4 bases from J, leaving 5 bases between. The CDR3 extends over 13 amino acids. The CDR3 sequence is CASSLEEYNEQFF. As DNA, the CDR3 is TGTGCCAGCAGTTTAGAGGAGTACAATGAGCAGTTCTTC.

V gene TRBV18 combines with J gene TRBJ2-2; a weak D match, TRBD2 (5 bases). The V end lost 0 bases, the J end lost 1 base, and 12 bases lay between the germline ends. Germline lookup yields CDR1 KGHSH and CDR2 LQKENI. This CDR3 spans 17 amino acids. CDR3 DNA sequence: TGTGCCAGCTCACCACCGGGAGCCAGTATGAACACCGGGGAGCTGTTTTTT. Translation gives CASSPPGASMNTGELFF.

The chain uses TRBV3-1 (or the pseudogene TRBV3-2) and TRBJ2-7; no definite D call. This CDR3 has 16 residues. Per germline, CDR1 LGHDT and CDR2 YNNKEL (reference sequence). V lost 0 bases, J lost 2 bases, and 14 bases lay in between. The CDR3: CASSQDSWLGTYEQYF. CDR3 DNA sequence: TGTGCCAGCAGCCAAGACTCCTGGCTAGGTACCTACGAGCAGTACTTC.

The genes are TRBV21-1 and TRBJ2-1; the table's D call, TRBD2, has no DNA check behind it. TRBV21-1 is reported as a pseudogene. The CDR3 contains 15 residues. The CDR3 nucleotides read TGTGCCAGCAGCAAAGACGGGACTAGCGACAATGAGCAGTTCTTC. Amino acids: CASSKDGTSDNEQFF.

The V gene is TRBV29-1, the J gene TRBJ2-1; 8 bases agree with TRBD2. Germline CDR1 and CDR2: SQVTM and ANQGSEA. CDR3 length equals 19 residues. V lost 0 bases, J lost 0 bases, and 13 bases stayed unmatched. The CDR3 is CSVEEYRTRGGSSYNEQFF. The DNA for the CDR3 is TGCAGCGTTGAAGAGTATAGGACCCGGGGGGGTAGCTCCTACAATGAGCAGTTCTTC.

This sequence joins TRBV4-2 and TRBJ2-7; D is tentatively TRBD1 or TRBD2 (5 bases each). The V gene lost 1 base and the J gene lost 6 bases, with 19 bases spanning the gap. The CDR3 consists of 16 residues. Per germline, CDR1 LGHNA and CDR2 YNFKEQ. The DNA for the CDR3 is TGTGCCAGCAGCCAAGCCCGGGAAGGGGTTAGGGGCGAGCAGTACTTC. This encodes CASSQAREGVRGEQYF.

V and J are TRBV7-2 and TRBJ1-1, with D unclear. This CDR3 has 16 residues. The germline V gene encodes CDR1 SGHTA and CDR2 FQGNSA. Trimming cost V 8 bases and J 0 bases, with 19 bases left between them. The CDR3 is CASSGQGFVLNTEAFF. DNA of the CDR3: TGTGCCAGCTCAGGTCAAGGGTTCGTCTTGAACACTGAAGCTTTCTTT.

The rearrangement links TRBV19 to TRBJ2-1; the match to TRBD1 covers 8 bases. The CDR3 runs 16 residues. V dropped 5 bases and J dropped 2; count of bases not matched to a gene: 8. Germline V gene data show CDR1 as LNHDA and CDR2 as SQIVND (reference sequence). The CDR3 DNA follows: TGTGCCAGTAGTCCACGACAGGGGAAAACCTACAATGAGCAGTTCTTC. This codes for CASSPRQGKTYNEQFF.

This clone was seen just once. The gene calls are TRBV15 and TRBJ2-1; the D gene is possibly TRBD1 (6 bases). In germline, CDR1 is LNHNV, CDR2 YYDKDF (reference sequence). Trimming removed 1 base from V and 1 base from J, with 8 bases in between. The CDR3 has 15 amino acids. CDR3 protein: CATSRVRGSYNEQFF. In DNA, the CDR3 is TGTGCCACCAGCAGAGTTAGGGGGTCCTACAATGAGCAGTTCTTC.

The chain is built from TRBV27 and TRBJ2-1; possible D gene TRBD2, 5 bases. The germline V gene encodes CDR1 MNHEY and CDR2 SMNVEV (reference sequence). The V gene lost 3 bases and the J gene lost 3 bases, with 12 bases spanning the gap. The CDR3 runs to 15 residues. This chain's CDR3 is CASSFASLVYNEQFF. CDR3 sequence (DNA): TGTGCCAGCAGTTTCGCTAGCTTGGTCTACAATGAGCAGTTCTTC.

This clone was observed once. V usage is TRBV19 and J usage is TRBJ1-5; D is undetermined. Germline V gene sequence: CDR1 LNHDA, CDR2 SQIVND (reference sequence). V dropped 7 bases and J dropped 2 bases, with 9 bases sitting between them. This CDR3 region has 13 residues. The CDR3 DNA reads as TGTGCCAGTACCACTACGGGCAATCAGCCCCAGCATTTT. Protein product: CASTTTGNQPQHF.

The chain couples TRBV5-3 to TRBJ1-5; possible D gene TRBD1, 6 bases. TRBV5-3 is annotated as an ORF whose role is uncertain. Trimming shortened V by 5 bases and J by 5 bases, and 26 bases separated the two germline ends. The length of the CDR3 is 18 residues. CDR3 sequence (DNA): TGTGCCAGAAGTTGGCGGGGACACTTAAAAGGCCAGTATCAGCCCCAGCATTTT. It translates to CARSWRGHLKGQYQPQHF.

The V gene is TRBV10-3, the J gene TRBJ1-6; 8 positions match TRBD1. Per germline, CDR1 ENHRY and CDR2 SYGVKD. The junction had 8 bases not matched to a gene; V was cut back by 6 bases and J by 7 bases. The CDR3 runs to 15 residues. The CDR3 spells CAISPDRVPNSPLHF. The CDR3 nucleotides are TGTGCCATCAGCCCGGACAGGGTCCCCAATTCACCCCTCCACTTT.

This clone was observed a handful of times. The rearrangement uses TRBV11-3 and TRBJ2-1; D not resolved. The germline gives CDR1 SGHNT, CDR2 YENEEA. The length of the CDR3 is 13 residues. Trimming removed 6 bases from V and 3 bases from J, with 9 bases in between. The CDR3 nucleotides are TGTGCCAGCAGTCAGCGTAACTACAATGAGCAGTTCTTC. It specifies CASSQRNYNEQFF.

The CDR3 loop reads CASRYQGVDGYTF. The CDR3 coding sequence is TGTGCCAGCAGATATCAGGGAGTTGATGGCTACACCTTC. This chain joins TRBV12-3 or TRBV12-4 and TRBJ1-2; TRBD1 might be the D (5 bases). The CDR3 contains 13 residues. Trimming left V 6 bases short and J 6 bases short, with 14 bases between.

The gene calls are TRBV12-3 or TRBV12-4 and TRBJ1-2; a possible D gene is TRBD1 (5 bases). CDR3 length equals 12 residues. V gave up 1 base and J gave up 7 bases, with 7 bases separating them. The CDR3 loop reads CASSLGTLGYTF. The CDR3 nucleotides are TGTGCCAGCAGTTTAGGGACACTTGGCTACACCTTC.